Sequencing of this T cell receptor (beta chain) was carried out in a study of Graves' ophthalmopathy and Graves' hyperthyroidism. At least ten counts were recorded for this clonotype. Antigen specificity is unknown. RNA transcripts provided the template for amplifying TCR beta CDR3 regions. HTBI primers were used in a first-round RT-PCR, which preceded a second-round multiplex PCR. Each CDR3 protein gets one entry after TCRdb re-called the multiplex PCR reads with MiXCR. The sample holds roughly 1.1 million distinct CDR3 sequences, around a third seen once. Aged 18 to 65, hyperthyroidism patients had been newly diagnosed, with under 2 months' duration. Researchers turned away patients with other autoimmune diseases, uncontrolled infections, pregnancy or lactation. The study, taken as a whole, reports: Using a 13-signature model, the authors split ophthalmopathy from stable hyperthyroidism, with around 89% sensitivity and 70% to 83% specificity. The model's ophthalmopathy progression predictions had more than 55% sensitivity and about 72% specificity.

J gave up 2 bases and V 5 bases, and 4 bases lay outside the gene matches. This CDR3 is built from 13 residues. CDR1 is DFQATT, CDR2 SNEGSKA, per germline (reference sequence). Sequences were obtained from peripheral blood or thyroid tissue (not recorded which). The chain has TRBV20-1 and TRBJ2-5; 8 nucleotides agree with TRBD1. This TCR derives from an adult man with Graves' hyperthyroidism. The DNA for the CDR3 is TGCAGTGCTCGCGACAGGGGACAAGAGACCCAGTACTTC. Residues: CSARDRGQETQYF.